This TCR beta chain was recovered during a study of blood T cell repertoires in COVID-19. V gave up 4 bases and J gave up 7 bases; unmatched junction bases: 12. The CDR3 is 16 residues long. The germline V gene encodes CDR1 MNHEY and CDR2 SMNVEV (reference sequence). Authors' methods: Using reference gene primer amplification, nucleated cell counts were estimated. Using immunoSEQ multiplex PCR, the repertoire was profiled, and TCRdb retains in-frame clones only, with some absent. V and J calls and clone size are those listed in that table; D and trimming were worked out from the DNA. The data contain roughly 220,000 clones, roughly nine tenths of them singletons. Participants were aged about 18 to 89 years from roughly 25 US areas.

The receptor's source is a young woman in a cohort exposed to, infected with or recovered from COVID-19 (not recorded which). Sequenced input: PBMCs or T cells enriched from blood (not recorded which). The chain carries TRBV27 and TRBJ2-5, with 10 bases matching TRBD2. For the CDR3, the DNA is TGTGCCAGCAGTTCGGCCCGGACTAGCGGCGGGGGGACCCAGTACTTC. Its protein product is CASSSARTSGGGTQYF.